The rows below give T cell receptor beta chains drawn from one sample of a study of CD8+ T cells in alopecia areata. Sequencing was performed with immunoSEQ multiplex PCR; in TCRdb, only in-frame clones are kept and a portion is missing. The repertoire consists of 110,000 to 150,000 clones, with about three fifths occurring once and the leading ten covering roughly a third. The source material was CD8+ T cells sorted from blood. The origin of the receptors is a human donor in good health. The CDR3 runs from the conserved cysteine through the conserved F or W. The D gene is left open where the match is weak. Size tells how often a clone was seen (once, few, many) or the class of an expanded clone, and some rows leave it out.

v_gene	d_gene	abundance	j_gene	CDR3aa	CDR3nt
TRBV27	TRBD1	NA	TRBJ2-4	CASREFRDRAYIQYF	TGTGCCAGCAGAGAGTTCCGGGACAGGGCTTACATTCAGTACTTC
TRBV9	NA	NA	TRBJ2-3	CASSAGARLITDTQYF	TGTGCCAGCAGCGCTGGGGCTCGGCTGATCACAGATACGCAGTATTTT
TRBV7-6	NA	NA	TRBJ2-5	CASKTARTQYF	TGTGCCAGCAAGACAGCGAGGACCCAGTACTTC
TRBV19	NA	few	TRBJ2-1	CASSINSGAIYNEQFF	TGTGCCAGTAGTATTAACTCGGGGGCAATTTACAATGAGCAGTTCTTC
TRBV2	NA	NA	TRBJ2-3	CASRDFPTDTQYF	TGTGCCAGCCGAGATTTTCCCACAGATACGCAGTATTTT
TRBV2	NA	NA	TRBJ2-6	CASSVPQGAGANVLTF	TGTGCCAGCAGTGTCCCACAGGGTGCTGGGGCCAACGTCCTGACTTTC
TRBV29-1	TRBD2	NA	TRBJ2-1	CSVVGTSDNEQFF	TGCAGCGTTGTAGGGACTAGCGACAATGAGCAGTTCTTC
TRBV25-1	NA	NA	TRBJ2-7	CASSEYDSYEQYF	TGTGCCAGCAGTGAATATGACAGCTACGAGCAGTACTTC
TRBV6-5	NA	once	TRBJ2-1	CASSLGHEQFF	TGTGCCAGCAGCCTAGGGCATGAGCAGTTCTTC
TRBV30	NA	NA	TRBJ2-7	CAWSPRARWYEQYF	TGTGCCTGGAGTCCTCGGGCTAGGTGGTACGAGCAGTACTTC
TRBV20-1	NA	few	TRBJ2-7	CSAELNYEQYF	TGCAGTGCCGAATTAAACTACGAGCAGTACTTC
TRBV4-1	NA	NA	TRBJ1-1	CASSQGRGLEAFF	TGCGCCAGCAGCCAAGGGCGGGGACTTGAAGCTTTCTTT
TRBV7-8	NA	NA	TRBJ2-1	CASSLVGAIYEQFF	TGTGCCAGCAGCTTAGTGGGGGCGATCTATGAGCAGTTCTTC
TRBV2	TRBD1	NA	TRBJ1-1	CASSWTGGQDTEAFF	TGTGCCAGCAGCTGGACAGGGGGCCAGGACACTGAAGCTTTCTTT
TRBV7-9	TRBD2	NA	TRBJ2-7	CASSLERGTEQYF	TGTGCCAGCAGCTTAGAGCGGGGAACCGAGCAGTACTTC
TRBV10-3	NA	few	TRBJ2-6	CAISSGTAGGANVLTF	TGTGCCATCAGTAGCGGGACAGCTGGAGGGGCCAACGTCCTGACTTTC
TRBV6-6	TRBD1	once	TRBJ1-1	CASSPGGTTEAFF	TGTGCCAGCAGTCCAGGGGGCACCACTGAAGCTTTCTTT
TRBV2	NA	few	TRBJ2-5	CASSRRPTGQYF	TGTGCCAGCAGTCGGCGGCCAACCGGCCAGTACTTC
TRBV21-1	NA	few	TRBJ2-2	CASRTVPPGELFF	TGTGCCAGCAGGACCGTTCCACCCGGGGAGCTGTTTTTT
TRBV11-2	NA	NA	TRBJ2-7	CASSLEQGDYEQYF	TGTGCCAGCAGCTTAGAACAGGGTGACTACGAGCAGTACTTC
TRBV7-2	NA	few	TRBJ2-7	CASSLEFHEQYF	TGTGCCAGCAGCTTAGAATTCCACGAGCAGTACTTC
TRBV5-6	NA	NA	TRBJ2-7	CASSEGEDYEQYF	TGTGCCAGCAGCGAGGGGGAGGACTACGAGCAGTACTTC
TRBV5-6	NA	NA	TRBJ1-1	CASSNLGYLNTEAFF	TGTGCCAGCAGCAACTTGGGGTACCTGAACACTGAAGCTTTCTTT
TRBV7-6	TRBD1	NA	TRBJ1-2	CASSPGTGVGYTF	TGTGCCAGCAGCCCCGGGACAGGTGTTGGCTACACCTTC
TRBV29-1	NA	NA	TRBJ2-2	CSVAPGFGGTGELFF	TGCAGCGTTGCCCCGGGGTTTGGGGGCACCGGGGAGCTGTTTTTT
TRBV6-5	NA	NA	TRBJ1-1	CASSDTVGNEAFF	TGTGCCAGCAGTGACACGGTGGGAAATGAAGCTTTCTTT
TRBV2	TRBD1	NA	TRBJ1-2	CASKNQGGDSYGYTF	TGTGCCAGCAAAAACCAAGGGGGGGACAGCTATGGCTACACCTTC
TRBV29-1	NA	few	TRBJ2-7	CSVEVPSSSYEQYF	TGCAGCGTTGAAGTGCCGTCTAGCTCCTACGAGCAGTACTTC
TRBV19	NA	NA	TRBJ1-2	CASSIFGGDGYTF	TGTGCCAGTAGTATCTTCGGGGGGGATGGCTACACCTTC
TRBV15	TRBD2	once	TRBJ2-1	CATSREAGGPYEQFF	TGTGCCACCAGCAGGGAGGCGGGAGGGCCCTATGAGCAGTTCTTC
TRBV2	NA	NA	TRBJ2-7	CSSLGGNEQYF	TGTTCTTCTCTTGGGGGGAACGAGCAGTACTTC
TRBV2	NA	NA	TRBJ2-4	CASRDLAKNIQYF	TGTGCCAGCAGGGATCTAGCCAAAAACATTCAGTACTTC
TRBV7-6	NA	NA	TRBJ2-6	CASSFFQGGSGANVLTF	TGTGCCAGCAGCTTTTTCCAGGGAGGATCTGGGGCCAACGTCCTGACTTTC